This TCR beta chain comes out of a study of metastatic and nonmetastatic thyroid tumors. For the study at large: Repertoires from blood and tumor or nodule tissue of malignant and benign thyroid patients were compared. Study outcomes and limitations: For both blood and tumor, malignant thyroid tumors reportedly showed significantly higher TCR beta diversity than benign nodules did.

Original methodology: Clinicopathological groups supplied CDR3 differences that were used to build a distant-metastasis classifier for papillary thyroid cancer. Using MiXCR, TCRdb re-called clones from the PCR reads. TCRdb, not the authors, supplied the V and J calls. The sample contains just under 20,000 clones, under 35% of which appear only once. Per the germline V gene, CDR1 is MNHNS and CDR2 is SASEGT. The length of the CDR3 is 15 residues. The trim removed 5 bases at V and 4 bases at J, leaving 10 bases unmatched. On this clone itself: Its antigen is as yet unknown.

No patient had received any treatment before thyroid surgery. Sequencing input: blood. The clonotype comes from a female donor with papillary thyroid cancer or a benign thyroid nodule (not recorded which). Some clones in this sample may be carry-over from other donors' samples. The chain couples TRBV6-1 to TRBJ2-7; 8 bases are shared with TRBD1. The CDR3 spells CASSTWTGKRYEQYF. The CDR3 DNA reads as TGTGCCAGCAGTACATGGACAGGGAAAAGATACGAGCAGTACTTC.